This T cell receptor (beta chain) appears in the sequencing data of a study of cytotoxic CD8 clonotypes in ibrutinib-treated CLL. Study as a whole: Response specimens were obtained following a median treatment duration of 12 months, with a range of 6 to 36.

The data were produced by immunoSEQ multiplex PCR, yet TCRdb's version contains in-frame clones alone and is incomplete. The repertoire consists of 150,000 or so clones, with more than 80% occurring once and the leading ten covering 3.5% to 5.5%. Turning to this clone: Its antigen is still unknown.

The length of the CDR3 is 12 residues. The germline CDR1 and CDR2 sequences are SGHTA and FQGNSA. Trimming stripped 3 bases from V and 5 bases from J, with 8 bases between. Overall study findings and caveats: Public clonotypes were rare and shrank or held steady on treatment. Investigators sampled sustained-remission and progressing patients at differing times.

Frozen PBMC stocks contributed around 1.9 micrograms of genomic DNA to the TCR beta libraries. The chain is built from TRBV7-2 and TRBJ2-7, with D unclear. The receptor was isolated from a human donor with chronic lymphocytic leukemia. The sample here was PBMCs, taken after 24 months of ibrutinib treatment. The CDR3 DNA reads TGTGCCAGCAGCTTCAGTGTAAACGAGCAGTACTTC. Its protein is CASSFSVNEQYF.